The 18 T cell receptor beta chains listed next were all sequenced from one sample in a study of blood T cell repertoires in COVID-19. Sequencing used immunoSEQ multiplex PCR; TCRdb keeps in-frame clones, though not all of them. The sample yields roughly 250,000 clones, around 85% seen once. The sequencing sample was made of peripheral blood. Receptors were obtained from a woman in her forties with active or convalescent COVID-19.

V gene TRBV6-1 combines with J gene TRBJ2-1; 9 nucleotides match TRBD2. Germline CDR1 is MNHNS and CDR2 is SASEGT. Germline trimming cut 2 bases from V and 1 base from J; bases unmatched to any gene: 15. The CDR3 spans 20 residues. The CDR3: CASSEMSSGVLLYSYNEQFF. CDR3 coding DNA: TGTGCCAGCAGTGAAATGTCTAGCGGGGTTCTTTTATATTCCTACAATGAGCAGTTCTTC.

This clone was seen more than once but under ten times. The V gene is TRBV5-4, the J gene TRBJ1-1; possible D gene TRBD1, 5 bases. The V gene lost 2 bases and the J gene lost 0 bases, with 11 bases spanning the gap. This CDR3 comprises 15 residues. Germline assignment: CDR1 SGHNT and CDR2 YYREEE (reference sequence). CDR3 nucleotides: TGTGCCAGCAGCTTTGGGGGGGTCATGAACACTGAAGCTTTCTTT. Residues: CASSFGGVMNTEAFF.

The gene calls are TRBV5-8 and TRBJ1-3; D is ambiguous. The germline CDR1 and CDR2 sequences are SGHTS and YDEGEE. V lost 4 bases to trimming and J lost 7 bases, with 12 bases between them. The CDR3 sequence is 13 residues long. CDR3 amino acids: CASSTWGANTIYF. CDR3 nucleotide sequence: TGTGCCAGCAGCACGTGGGGAGCCAACACCATATATTTT. Supplemented by reference TRBV5-8 and TRBJ1-3, the full variable domain reads EAGVTQSPTHLIKTRGQQATLRCSPISGHTSVYWYQQALGLGLQFLLWYDEGEERNRGNFPPRFSGRQFPNYSSELNVNALELEDSALYLCASSTWGANTIYFGEGSWLTVV.

The V gene is TRBV25-1, the J gene TRBJ2-5; D may be TRBD2 (5 bases). This CDR3 region has 15 residues. V lost 6 bases, J lost 5 bases, and 19 bases lay in between. Germline-derived CDR1 and CDR2 are MGHDK and SYGVNS. The CDR3 DNA follows: TGTGCCAGCAGCGACCGGGAATCCACCCGGGAGACCCAGTACTTC. Translation gives CASSDRESTRETQYF.

The rearrangement links TRBV2 to TRBJ1-2; 10 bases fit TRBD1. The CDR3 loop spans 14 amino acids. V was pared by 6 bases and J by 6 bases, with 7 bases of the junction left unmatched. The germline V gene encodes CDR1 SNHLY and CDR2 FYNNEI. The CDR3 DNA sequence: TGTGCCAGCAGAGTCCCCGGACAGGGGGATGGCTACACCTTC. This codes for CASRVPGQGDGYTF.

The chain has TRBV29-1 and TRBJ2-1; 13 bases agree with TRBD2. CDR3 size: 13 residues. V lost 7 bases and J lost 5; bases outside the gene matches: 2. Germline V gives CDR1 SQVTM, CDR2 ANQGSEA. For the CDR3, the DNA is TGCAGCGCCGGACTAGCGGGGGACAATGAGCAGTTCTTC. Its protein product is CSAGLAGDNEQFF.

Only a few counts were recorded for this clone. This sequence joins TRBV29-1 and TRBJ1-2; 7 bases map to TRBD1. Germline CDR1 is SQVTM and CDR2 is ANQGSEA. Trimming at V came to 2 bases and at J to 8 bases, leaving 11 bases not matched to a gene. This CDR3 spans 14 amino acids. DNA of the CDR3: TGCAGCGTTGAAAATAACAGGGGTGGGCGAGGCTACACCTTC. Translated, it gives CSVENNRGGRGYTF.

This chain uses TRBV5-1 with TRBJ1-1, with 7 bases identical to TRBD1. V shed 4 bases, J shed 5 bases, and the junction held 11 bases outside the gene matches. The CDR3 is 15 amino acids. The germline V gene has CDR1 SGHRS and CDR2 YFSETQ. CDR3 nucleotide sequence: TGCGCCAGCAGCGGGGCTGCGACAGGGCCTACTGAAGCTTTCTTT. This codes for CASSGAATGPTEAFF.

The chain employs TRBV7-3 and TRBJ1-4; D remains unclear. The CDR3 has 11 amino acids. Germline CDR1 and CDR2: SGHTA and FQGTGA. Trimming took off 5 bases at V and 14 bases at J, with 12 bases between the two ends. The CDR3 DNA follows: TGTGCCAGCAGCCTTCTGGGAGGGCTGTTTTTT. Protein sequence: CASSLLGGLFF.

The chain uses TRBV3-1 (or the pseudogene TRBV3-2) and TRBJ2-7; the D gene is possibly TRBD2 (6 bases). V dropped 2 bases and J dropped 4 bases, with 12 bases sitting between them. Germline V gene sequence: CDR1 LGHDT, CDR2 YNNKEL (reference sequence). The CDR3 has 14 amino acids. DNA of the CDR3: TGTGCCAGCAGCCAATTCCGGGGGAAATACGAGCAGTACTTC. It specifies CASSQFRGKYEQYF.

The chain carries TRBV2 and TRBJ2-1, with D hard to call. Trimming shortened V by 3 bases and J by 10 bases, and 4 bases separated the two germline ends. The CDR3 sequence is 10 residues long. Germline CDR1 reads SNHLY; CDR2 reads FYNNEI. In DNA, the CDR3 is TGTGCCAGCAGTGACGGGGAGCAGTTCTTC. The encoded protein is CASSDGEQFF.

This clone has only a few counts. The rearrangement links TRBV6-2 or TRBV6-3 to TRBJ1-5; 11 bases are shared with TRBD1. V gave up 2 bases and J gave up 5 bases; unmatched junction bases: 5. This CDR3 contains 16 residues. CDR1 MNHEY and CDR2 SVGEGT come from the germline V gene. The DNA of the CDR3 is TGTGCCAGCAGTTACCCCCGGGACAGGGGGGATCAGCCCCAGCATTTT. Encoded protein: CASSYPRDRGDQPQHF.

The chain employs TRBV9 and TRBJ1-2, with 8 bases that match TRBD1. Germline trimming cut 0 bases from V and 4 bases from J; bases unmatched to any gene: 11. The germline V gene encodes CDR1 SGDLS and CDR2 YYNGEE. There are 17 residues in the CDR3. The CDR3 loop reads CASSVVFRGRRAYGYTF. In DNA, the CDR3 is TGTGCCAGCAGCGTAGTTTTCAGGGGGCGACGCGCCTATGGCTACACCTTC.

The rearrangement joins TRBV11-3 to TRBJ2-3, with D tentatively TRBD1 (5 bases). V shed 3 bases and J shed 10 bases, with 17 bases lying between them. CDR3 length: 14 amino acids. Germline V gene lookup returns CDR1 SGHNT and CDR2 YENEEA. The CDR3 is CASSLDYLTVAQYF. The CDR3 DNA follows: TGTGCCAGCAGCTTGGATTACTTGACAGTAGCGCAGTATTTT.

This clone has only a few counts. The chain employs TRBV15 and TRBJ1-4; D is undetermined. V dropped 3 bases and J dropped 7 bases, with 15 bases sitting between them. Germline V gene data show CDR1 as LNHNV and CDR2 as YYDKDF (reference sequence). The CDR3 consists of 15 residues. The CDR3 region has the DNA TGTGCCACCAGCAGGACCTCTGGAGGTCGTGAAAAACTGTTTTTT. Its protein product is CATSRTSGGREKLFF.

The chain is built from TRBV12-3 or TRBV12-4 and TRBJ1-2; 8 bases are shared with TRBD1. Trimming removed 6 bases from V and 6 bases from J; junction bases left unmatched: 6. The CDR3 sequence is 13 residues long. CDR3 amino acids: CASSYRGGNGYTF. CDR3 sequence (DNA): TGTGCCAGCAGCTACAGGGGGGGAAATGGCTACACCTTC.

V usage is TRBV23-1 and J usage is TRBJ2-5; TRBD1 agrees at 8 bases. TRBV23-1 is an open reading frame, and its role is uncertain. V shed 3 bases and J 6 bases; nucleotides not matched to a gene: 9. The CDR3 sequence is 15 residues long. In DNA form, the CDR3 reads TGCGCCAGCAGTCACCTTCGACAGGGGAGGAAGACCCAGTACTTC. It translates to CASSHLRQGRKTQYF.

The chain links TRBV7-3 to TRBJ2-3, with D tentatively TRBD1 (5 bases). This CDR3 spans 14 amino acids. Looked up from germline, CDR1 is SGHTA and CDR2 is FQGTGA. Trimming left V 6 bases short and J 5 bases short, with 15 bases between. In DNA, the CDR3 is TGTGCCAGCAGTCCAGGGTTAGGGGTAGATACGCAGTATTTT. This gives the protein CASSPGLGVDTQYF.